This T cell receptor beta chain was observed in a study of response to subunit inactivated influenza vaccine. Study conclusions and caveats: Seasonal influenza vaccination, on each occasion, was suggested by the authors to recruit few new T cells.

This clonotype was picked up a small number of times. Its antigen is as yet unknown. The J segment lost 1 base and the V segment lost 3 bases, leaving 10 bases of the junction unmatched. In germline, CDR1 is ENHRY, CDR2 SYGVKD. The CDR3 spans 17 residues. MiXCR, applied by TCRdb to the RT-PCR reads, yields one record per CDR3 protein. The table records hundreds of thousands of distinct CDR3 sequences, about 25% of them present only once. The rearrangement joins TRBV10-3 to TRBJ2-5; 8 bases are a match to TRBD2. Sequenced here: CD4+ T cells sorted from PBMCs, sampled 5 days after vaccination. This TCR came from a man aged 50 to 59 who received an inactivated influenza vaccine. The CDR3 sequence is CAISEDPAGATQETQYF. The CDR3 nucleotides read TGTGCCATCAGTGAAGACCCAGCGGGAGCGACCCAAGAGACCCAGTACTTC.